This T cell receptor (beta chain) was sequenced for a study of blood T cell repertoires in COVID-19. Study summary: Samples came from the United States, Italy and Spain, spanning acute and convalescent COVID-19. From T cells, B-cell-depleted T cells, or PBMCs came the material, which was cDNA or gDNA.

In the study's own analysis: Using reference gene primer amplification, nucleated cell counts were estimated. The table came from immunoSEQ multiplex PCR; TCRdb's copy has only in-frame clones and leaves some out. For V, J and clone size, that table is used; D and trimming come from the DNA. In the table there are about 360,000 clones, less than 90% of which are singletons. The germline gives CDR1 SGHNT, CDR2 YENEEA. The CDR3 is made up of 14 amino acids. V lost 0 bases, J lost 2 bases, and 8 bases lay in between. Regarding this clone: Distinct nucleotide sequences in the sample also encode this CDR3.

The source material was peripheral blood. The V and J genes are TRBV11-3 and TRBJ2-7; TRBD1 is a possible D gene (6 bases). The clonotype comes from a woman aged 55-75 years with COVID-19, enrolled during active disease. CDR3 region: CASSLEQGPYEQYF. DNA for the CDR3: TGTGCCAGCAGCTTAGAACAGGGCCCCTACGAGCAGTACTTC.